Listed below are T cell receptor beta chains from one sample, sequenced in a study of identical twins. TCRdb reprocessed the 5' RACE reads with MiXCR, giving one entry per CDR3 protein. The sample comprises about 280,000 distinct CDR3 sequences, about 8.1% of which are singletons, and roughly 2.1% rests with the top ten. Another study also made use of these data, one on yellow fever vaccine responses in identical twins.

The sequencing sample was made of memory (CD45RO+) T cells sorted from blood. The origin of the receptors is a woman under 30 in good health. CDR3s include the opening cysteine and the closing phenylalanine or tryptophan. D genes are given only for firm matches. Size is stated for part of the rows, as once, few or many counts, or as a class when the clone is expanded.

CDR3 length	J gene	V gene	clone size	D gene	CDR3 protein	CDR3 DNA
14	TRBJ2-2	TRBV7-3	.	TRBD2	CASSRIRGGGELFF	TGTGCCAGCAGCCGAATTCGGGGGGGCGGGGAGCTGTTTTTT
13	TRBJ1-1	TRBV12-3/TRBV12-4	many	.	CASSWAENTEAFF	TGTGCCAGCAGCTGGGCGGAGAACACTGAAGCTTTCTTT
17	TRBJ1-2	TRBV29-1	.	.	CSVEVYRPVTANYGYTF	TGCAGCGTTGAAGTCTATCGCCCCGTAACAGCGAACTATGGCTACACCTTC
15	TRBJ2-2	TRBV29-1	many	TRBD2	CSVSFSGKVAGELFF	TGCAGCGTTTCTTTTAGCGGGAAGGTGGCCGGGGAGCTGTTTTTT
16	TRBJ2-3	TRBV18	.	TRBD2	CASSPLAGPSTDTQYF	TGTGCCAGCTCACCACTAGCGGGGCCTAGCACAGATACGCAGTATTTT
14	TRBJ2-5	TRBV20-1	many	TRBD1	CSAAPKTGKETQYF	TGCAGTGCTGCCCCAAAGACAGGGAAAGAGACCCAGTACTTC
13	TRBJ2-3	TRBV5-1	many	TRBD2	CASSLTSGDTQYF	TGCGCCAGCAGCTTGACTAGCGGCGATACGCAGTATTTT
16	TRBJ2-2	TRBV11-3	few	TRBD1	CASSPRTGATSGELFF	TGTGCCAGCAGCCCCCGGACAGGGGCGACGTCCGGGGAGCTGTTTTTT
17	TRBJ2-2	TRBV5-4	.	TRBD1	CASSLEGGQGYTGELFF	TGTGCCAGCAGCTTGGAGGGCGGACAGGGATACACCGGGGAGCTGTTTTTT
19	TRBJ2-1	TRBV9	.	.	CASSVAGPRLEDSYNEQFF	TGTGCCAGCAGCGTAGCTGGCCCCCGACTAGAGGACTCCTACAATGAGCAGTTCTTC
13	TRBJ2-7	TRBV2	.	.	CASSVSATYEQYF	TGTGCCAGCAGTGTGTCAGCTACCTACGAGCAGTACTTC
15	TRBJ2-7	TRBV6-1	few	TRBD2	CASEGATGTTYEQYF	TGTGCCAGCGAAGGGGCGACTGGGACTACCTACGAGCAGTACTTC
14	TRBJ2-3	TRBV29-1	many	.	CSVEGRASTDTQYF	TGCAGCGTTGAAGGGCGGGCTAGCACAGATACGCAGTATTTT
17	TRBJ2-5	TRBV29-1	.	.	CSVEGASGGGPQETQYF	TGCAGCGTTGAAGGGGCATCGGGGGGCGGCCCACAAGAGACCCAGTACTTC
16	TRBJ2-7	TRBV25-1	few	.	CASSETPGEGTYEQYF	TGTGCCAGCAGTGAAACCCCAGGGGAGGGTACATACGAGCAGTACTTC
13	TRBJ2-2	TRBV7-8	.	.	CASSPYDAGELFF	TGTGCCAGCAGCCCGTACGACGCCGGGGAGCTGTTTTTT
17	TRBJ2-6	TRBV19	.	TRBD1	CASTQDRVRSGANVLTF	TGTGCCAGTACCCAGGACAGGGTACGATCTGGGGCCAACGTCCTGACTTTC
16	TRBJ2-1	TRBV18	.	TRBD2	CASSQGLAGVYNEQFF	TGTGCCAGCTCCCAGGGACTAGCGGGAGTATACAATGAGCAGTTCTTC
15	TRBJ2-7	TRBV29-1	.	TRBD1	CSVAGGDRSSYEQYF	TGCAGCGTTGCGGGTGGGGACAGAAGCTCCTACGAGCAGTACTTC
16	TRBJ2-2	TRBV5-6	many	TRBD2	CASSLAGAPSTGELFF	TGTGCCAGCAGCCTAGCGGGAGCTCCCTCCACCGGGGAGCTGTTTTTT